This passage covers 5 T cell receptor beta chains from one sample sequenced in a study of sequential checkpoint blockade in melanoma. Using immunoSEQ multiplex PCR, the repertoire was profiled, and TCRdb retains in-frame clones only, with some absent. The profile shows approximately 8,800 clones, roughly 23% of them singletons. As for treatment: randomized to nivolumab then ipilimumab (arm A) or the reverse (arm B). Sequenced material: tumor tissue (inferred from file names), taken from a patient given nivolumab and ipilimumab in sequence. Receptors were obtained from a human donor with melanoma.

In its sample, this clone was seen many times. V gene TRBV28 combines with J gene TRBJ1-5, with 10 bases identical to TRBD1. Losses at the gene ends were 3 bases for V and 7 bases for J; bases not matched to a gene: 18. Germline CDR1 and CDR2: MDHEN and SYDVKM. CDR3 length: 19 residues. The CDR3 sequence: CASSFFQRDRGPVVQPQHF. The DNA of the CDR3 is TGTGCCAGCAGTTTTTTCCAACGGGACAGGGGACCAGTTGTGCAGCCCCAGCATTTT.

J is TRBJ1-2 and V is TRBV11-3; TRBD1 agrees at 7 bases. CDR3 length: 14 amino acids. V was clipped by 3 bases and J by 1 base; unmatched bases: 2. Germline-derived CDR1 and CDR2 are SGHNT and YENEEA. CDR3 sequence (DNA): TGTGCCAGCAGCTTCGGGACAGATAACTATGGCTACACCTTC. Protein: CASSFGTDNYGYTF.

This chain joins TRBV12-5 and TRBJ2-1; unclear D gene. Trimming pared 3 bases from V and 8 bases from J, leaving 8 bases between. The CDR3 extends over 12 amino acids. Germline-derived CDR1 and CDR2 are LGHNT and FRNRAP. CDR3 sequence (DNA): TGTGCTAGTGGTTTCAGCGAGTATGAGCAGTTCTTC. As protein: CASGFSEYEQFF. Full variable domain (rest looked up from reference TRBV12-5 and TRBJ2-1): DARVTQTPRHKVTEMGQEVTMRCQPILGHNTVFWYRQTMMQGLELLAYFRNRAPLDDSGMPKDRFSAEMPDATLATLKIQPSEPRDSAVYFCASGFSEYEQFFGPGTRLTVL.

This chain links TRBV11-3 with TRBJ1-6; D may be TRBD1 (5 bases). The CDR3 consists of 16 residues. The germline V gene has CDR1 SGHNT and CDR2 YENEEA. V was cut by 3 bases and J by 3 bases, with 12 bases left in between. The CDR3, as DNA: TGTGCCAGCAGCTTCGGCAGGGCTTTCTATAATTCACCCCTCCACTTT. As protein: CASSFGRAFYNSPLHF.

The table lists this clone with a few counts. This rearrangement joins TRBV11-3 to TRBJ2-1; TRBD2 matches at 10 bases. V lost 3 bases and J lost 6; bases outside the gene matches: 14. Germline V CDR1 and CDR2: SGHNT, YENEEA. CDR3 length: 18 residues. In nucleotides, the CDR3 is TGTGCCAGCAGCTTGCAGCGGGGGGGCCCCGGTAAGAGCAATGAGCAGTTCTTC. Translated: CASSLQRGGPGKSNEQFF.